This T cell receptor (beta chain) came from a study of T cell repertoires in cytomegalovirus infection. Each CDR3 protein gets one entry after TCRdb re-called the reads with MiXCR. The data show 650,000 to 900,000 distinct CDR3 sequences, with 32% seen just once and around 12% held by the top ten. The CDR3 length is 12 residues. Germline V gene lookup returns CDR1 SEHNR and CDR2 FQNEAQ (reference sequence). J gave up 8 bases and V 6 bases, and 5 bases lay outside the gene matches. A note on this clonotype: Antigen specificity is unknown.

This clonotype was obtained from a human donor in good health (CMV status not recorded). Some clones in this sample may be carry-over from other donors' samples. The sample here was cultured CD8+ T cells from PBMCs, taken from culture after CMV antigen stimulation. The chain has TRBV7-9 and TRBJ1-2, with 8 positions matching TRBD1. The chain's CDR3 is CASSSDRGGYTF. CDR3 sequence (DNA): TGTGCCAGCAGTTCCGACAGGGGCGGCTACACCTTC.